The 26 T cell receptor beta chains presented below share a single source sample, sequenced in a study of HIV-infected patients and healthy controls (dated by TCRdb to between 2014 and 2016). The library relied on 5' RACE. The run used an Illumina MiSeq. The public reads were reanalyzed by TCRdb: fastp trimming at Q25, MiXCR alignment, in-frame beta chains only. All rows with the same CDR3 protein become a single entry with the most common DNA and genes. The sample contains roughly 70,000 distinct CDR3 sequences, around 17% of them found a single time. The biggest ten clones account for under 6% of the sample. Sequencing was done on a sample of CD4+ T cells from blood. These TCRs come from a human donor in good health.

This clonotype was picked up many times. The chain couples TRBV5-1 to TRBJ1-2, with 7 bases that match TRBD1. This CDR3 has 15 amino acids. With V trimmed by 3 bases and J by 0 bases, 5 bases remained unmatched. From germline, CDR1 is SGHRS and CDR2 YFSETQ. CDR3 DNA sequence: TGCGCCAGCAGCTACCGGGACAGTGCTAACTATGGCTACACCTTC. It codes for CASSYRDSANYGYTF.

This clonotype came up a few times. V usage is TRBV12-3 or TRBV12-4 and J usage is TRBJ2-5; D possibly corresponds to TRBD1 (6 bases). The V end lost 7 bases, the J end lost 2 bases, and 14 bases lay between the germline ends. The CDR3 consists of 14 residues. CDR3 DNA sequence: TGTGCCAGCAACCCGTCGACAGGACAAGAGACCCAGTACTTC. It specifies CASNPSTGQETQYF.

This clonotype was detected only a few times. This sequence joins TRBV5-1 and TRBJ2-1; TRBD1 matches 7 bases. There are 17 residues in the CDR3. From germline, CDR1 is SGHRS and CDR2 YFSETQ. J gave up 7 bases and V 0 bases, and 13 bases lay outside the gene matches. CDR3 sequence (DNA): TGCGCCAGCAGCTTGGTACTAGGGGGCGCAGATAAGAATGAGCAGTTCTTC. Translation gives CASSLVLGGADKNEQFF.

This clonotype was detected only a few times. The chain is built from TRBV20-1 and TRBJ2-5; TRBD2 aligns across 13 bases. CDR3 length: 15 amino acids. CDR1 and CDR2 (germline): DFQATT, SNEGSKA (reference sequence). V shed 4 bases, J shed 2 bases, and the junction held 4 bases outside the gene matches. The DNA of the CDR3 is TGCAGTGCTACTCCGACTAGCGGGGGGCAAGAGACCCAGTACTTC. It encodes CSATPTSGGQETQYF.

This clonotype was recorded a few times. The rearrangement links TRBV2 to TRBJ2-2, with 11 bases that match TRBD2. Germline lookup yields CDR1 SNHLY and CDR2 FYNNEI. The CDR3 extends over 17 amino acids. Losses at the gene ends were 2 bases for V and 2 bases for J; bases not matched to a gene: 4. The CDR3 coding sequence is TGTGCCAGCAGTGAAACTAGCGGGGGCCGAAACACCGGGGAGCTGTTTTTT. It translates to CASSETSGGRNTGELFF. The full variable domain, its missing parts supplied by reference TRBV2 and TRBJ2-2, is EPEVTQTPSHQVTQMGQEVILRCVPISNHLYFYWYRQILGQKVEFLVSFYNNEISEKSEIFDDQFSVERPDGSNFTLKIRSTKLEDSAMYFCASSETSGGRNTGELFFGEGSRLTVL.

This clonotype was detected only a few times. The chain links TRBV19 to TRBJ2-7; D remains ambiguous. CDR1 and CDR2 (germline): LNHDA, SQIVND (reference sequence). The CDR3 is made up of 13 amino acids. The V gene lost 4 bases and the J gene lost 0 bases, with 7 bases spanning the gap. In DNA form, the CDR3 reads TGTGCCAGTAGTAGGCAACACTCCTACGAGCAGTACTTC. Amino acids: CASSRQHSYEQYF.

This clonotype was recorded many times. The chain links TRBV29-1 to TRBJ1-1; D is unclear. CDR1 is SQVTM, CDR2 ANQGSEA, per germline. This CDR3 comprises 12 residues. V was shortened by 2 bases and J by 1 base, with 5 bases between the two germline ends. The CDR3 sequence is CSVERQNTEAFF. CDR3 sequence (DNA): TGCAGCGTTGAAAGGCAGAACACTGAAGCTTTCTTT.

The chain links TRBV29-1 to TRBJ2-7; 7 bases line up with TRBD2. The germline V gene encodes CDR1 SQVTM and CDR2 ANQGSEA. The V segment lost 6 bases and the J segment 6 bases; nucleotides outside the gene matches: 8. The CDR3 spans 12 residues. As DNA, the CDR3 is TGCAGCGTGGGGAGGGATAGAGGCGAGCAGTACTTC. Translating gives CSVGRDRGEQYF.

A few counts support this clonotype. The V call is TRBV3-1, the J call TRBJ2-1; 8 bases line up with TRBD2. The CDR3 length is 16 residues. Unmatched junction bases numbered 11, after V lost 1 base and J lost 9 bases. The V gene's germline CDR1 is LGHDT and CDR2 YNNKEL (reference sequence). This CDR3 is CASSQVSGGGLAEQFF. CDR3 coding DNA: TGTGCCAGCAGCCAAGTTTCGGGGGGGGGTCTCGCTGAGCAGTTCTTC.

This clonotype was seen more than once but under ten times. CDR3 residues: CASSLAGRTQETQYF. The CDR3 DNA follows: TGTGCCAGCAGCTTAGCCGGACGGACCCAAGAGACCCAGTACTTC. This rearrangement joins TRBV7-2 to TRBJ2-5, with D uncertain. CDR1 and CDR2 (germline): SGHTA, FQGNSA. The V end lost 0 bases, the J end lost 1 base, and 9 bases lay between the germline ends. CDR3 length: 15 residues.

This clonotype occurred once. The chain combines TRBV19 with TRBJ2-2; D might be TRBD2 (6 bases). The length of the CDR3 is 16 residues. The germline CDR1 and CDR2 sequences are LNHDA and SQIVND (reference sequence). Trimming pared 3 bases from V and 1 base from J, leaving 12 bases between. The CDR3: CASSITGVGNTGELFF. As DNA, the CDR3 is TGTGCCAGTAGTATCACGGGAGTGGGGAACACCGGGGAGCTGTTTTTT.

This clonotype showed up just a few times. V usage is TRBV7-2 and J usage is TRBJ2-7; TRBD1 matches 10 bases. Per germline, CDR1 SGHTA and CDR2 FQGNSA. The CDR3 has 14 residues. Trimming removed 6 bases from V and 7 bases from J; junction bases left unmatched: 9. For the CDR3, the DNA is TGTGCCAGCAGTCGGACAGGGGGATCGTTTGAGCAGTACTTC. Protein sequence: CASSRTGGSFEQYF.

The CDR3 bases are TGTGCCAGCAGCCAAAAGGGAGCGGGGGAAGAGACCCAGTACTTC. This sequence encodes CASSQKGAGEETQYF. V usage is TRBV4-2 and J usage is TRBJ2-5; 8 positions agree with TRBD2. Germline CDR1 is LGHNA and CDR2 is YNFKEQ. The CDR3 is 15 amino acids. With 2 bases clipped from V and 3 bases from J, the junction kept 5 bases outside the gene matches.

This clonotype was picked up a small number of times. Written as DNA, the CDR3 is TGTGCCAGCACCCTAGGGTACGAGCAGTACTTC. This codes for CASTLGYEQYF. This chain uses TRBV6-2 or TRBV6-3 with TRBJ2-7; D remains ambiguous. This CDR3 region has 11 residues. Trimming cost V 7 bases and J 4 bases, with 8 bases left between them. The germline V gene has CDR1 MNHEY and CDR2 SVGEGT.

This clonotype was seen repeatedly, ten times or more. The rearrangement links TRBV20-1 to TRBJ2-7, with 10 bases aligning to TRBD2. V shed 6 bases and J 5 bases; nucleotides not matched to a gene: 13. The CDR3 is 15 residues long. Germline loops: CDR1 DFQATT, CDR2 SNEGSKA (reference sequence). DNA of the CDR3: TGCAGTGCCTCCGACCGCAGCGGGGGGGCCAACGAGCAGTACTTC. Amino acids: CSASDRSGGANEQYF.

This clonotype came up many times. J is TRBJ1-5 and V is TRBV27, with D tentatively TRBD1 (6 bases). The CDR3 runs 15 residues. Per the germline V gene, CDR1 is MNHEY and CDR2 is SMNVEV (reference sequence). V was pared by 5 bases and J by 9 bases, with 20 bases between. The CDR3 here is CASSPESTGSRPQHF. CDR3 in DNA: TGTGCCAGCAGTCCCGAGTCTACAGGGTCGAGGCCCCAGCATTTT.

This clonotype was seen more than once but under ten times. The chain recombines TRBV24-1 with TRBJ2-1; 8 bases agree with TRBD2. The CDR3 extends over 16 amino acids. Looked up from germline, CDR1 is KGHDR and CDR2 is SFDVKD. V lost 0 bases and J lost 2; bases outside the gene matches: 2. The CDR3 coding sequence is TGTGCCACCAGTGATTTGATAGCGGGGACCTACAATGAGCAGTTCTTC. This encodes CATSDLIAGTYNEQFF.

This clonotype was seen more than once but under ten times. The chain carries TRBV24-1 and TRBJ2-3; 7 nucleotides align to TRBD2. Per germline, CDR1 KGHDR and CDR2 SFDVKD. This CDR3 comprises 16 residues. V shed 3 bases and J 2 bases; nucleotides not matched to a gene: 7. This chain's CDR3 is CATSDASSGYTDTQYF. In nucleotides, the CDR3 is TGTGCCACCAGTGATGCCTCTAGCGGTTACACAGATACGCAGTATTTT.

The V gene is TRBV28, the J gene TRBJ1-4, with D possibly TRBD1 on 5 matching bases. The ends were cut back, 8 bases at V and 3 bases at J, with 10 bases in the middle. Germline values: CDR1 MDHEN, CDR2 SYDVKM. This CDR3 comprises 13 residues. In nucleotides, the CDR3 is TGTGCCAGCTATGGGGACCCTAATGAAAAACTGTTTTTT. Amino acid sequence: CASYGDPNEKLFF.

This clonotype was seen a few times. The V gene is TRBV20-1, the J gene TRBJ1-5; 9 nucleotides line up with TRBD1. The J segment lost 5 bases and the V segment lost 1 base, leaving 6 bases of the junction unmatched. CDR1 and CDR2 from the germline V gene are DFQATT and SNEGSKA (reference sequence). The CDR3 sequence is 15 residues long. Here the CDR3 reads CSARGRGTGYQPQHF. Here the CDR3 DNA reads TGCAGTGCTAGAGGCCGCGGGACAGGGTATCAGCCCCAGCATTTT.

J is TRBJ2-5 and V is TRBV14; 8 positions match TRBD1. The CDR3 loop spans 14 amino acids. V lost 3 bases and J lost 2; bases outside the gene matches: 2. Germline V lookup: CDR1 SGHDN, CDR2 FVKESK. In nucleotides, the CDR3 is TGTGCCAGCAGCCATAACAGGGGGCAAGAGACCCAGTACTTC. Encoded protein: CASSHNRGQETQYF.

The table lists this clonotype with many counts. CDR3 sequence: CASSLGGRDEAFF. The CDR3 DNA reads TGTGCCAGCAGCTTGGGTGGACGGGACGAAGCTTTCTTT. The gene calls are TRBV7-2 and TRBJ1-1; D is perhaps TRBD1 (5 bases). V was clipped by 3 bases and J by 8 bases, with 13 bases between them. Per the germline V gene, CDR1 is SGHTA and CDR2 is FQGNSA. This CDR3 has 13 residues.

The gene calls are TRBV3-1 and TRBJ2-1; the D gene is possibly TRBD1 (7 bases). CDR1 LGHDT and CDR2 YNNKEL come from the germline V gene (reference sequence). V gave up 3 bases and J gave up 3 bases, with 24 bases separating them. CDR3 size: 19 residues. CDR3 in amino acids: CASSQAEGARAWFYNEQFF. The CDR3 DNA is TGTGCCAGCAGCCAGGCGGAGGGGGCGCGGGCTTGGTTCTACAATGAGCAGTTCTTC.

The rearrangement links TRBV28 to TRBJ2-5; either TRBD1 or TRBD2 may supply D (5 bases each). V dropped 3 bases and J dropped 0 bases, with 14 bases sitting between them. The CDR3 length is 16 residues. Germline CDR1 MDHEN, CDR2 SYDVKM. CDR3 bases: TGTGCCAGCAGTTTTGGGGGTTTGGGTAACCAAGAGACCCAGTACTTC. Translation gives CASSFGGLGNQETQYF.

This chain connects TRBV6-1 to TRBJ1-5, with D perhaps TRBD1 (6 bases). The germline V and J ends were trimmed by 7 bases and 5 bases, with 15 bases remaining between them. Germline lookup yields CDR1 MNHNS and CDR2 SASEGT. This CDR3 region has 14 residues. The CDR3: CASTPGRGDQPQHF. CDR3 DNA sequence: TGTGCCAGCACCCCAGGAAGGGGGGATCAGCCCCAGCATTTT.

This clonotype was seen more than once but under ten times. The chain joins TRBV5-4 to TRBJ1-2; TRBD1 aligns across 7 bases. The CDR3 is 15 residues long. CDR1 SGHNT and CDR2 YYREEE come from the germline V gene (reference sequence). With V trimmed by 6 bases and J by 4 bases, 12 bases remained unmatched. CDR3 amino acids: CASTSRQGPIYGYTF. The CDR3, as DNA: TGTGCCAGCACATCCAGACAGGGACCCATCTATGGCTACACCTTC.